Given below is one T cell receptor (beta chain) in context. This clonotype was counted many times. This receptor's antigen is unknown. The input lacks base qualities; no much larger clone sits a single base away. Preparation of the library involved RT-PCR. Data came from an Illumina HiSeq 2500. In-frame beta chains were kept once TCRdb had trimmed the public reads at Q25 with fastp and called clones with MiXCR. Duplicate CDR3 protein sequences are folded into a single record with the most common DNA and genes. The sample profile shows roughly 460,000 distinct CDR3 sequences; over 9.5% of them were found once. About an eighth of the sample comes from the top ten. These data belong to a study of response to subunit inactivated influenza vaccine (dated by TCRdb to between 2017 and 2018). With regard to the full study: Deep quantitative profiling of the T cell receptor repertoire was used in the study to follow responses to a trivalent subunit inactivated influenza vaccine.

The sample's time point label, decoded: 45 days after influenza vaccine administration. General findings and caveats noted by the study authors: According to the authors, only a limited number of new T cells may be recruited by each seasonal influenza vaccination.

The V and J ends are trimmed by 1 base and 6 bases, leaving 10 bases between them. The germline V gene encodes CDR1 LGHDT and CDR2 YNNKEL (reference sequence). Spanning cysteine to phenylalanine, the CDR3 consists of 14 amino acids. The read is trimmed to its CDR3 DNA, 42 bases read in frame from base 1. The rearranged chain carries TRBV3-1 and TRBJ2-1; TRBD1 is perhaps the D gene, given 5 matching bases. The origin of this receptor is a man aged 45-65 years who received an inactivated influenza vaccine. Donor details come from another sample of the same person, matched by shared clones. This sample comprised PBMCs from blood, obtained more than 35 days after vaccination. Here the CDR3 is given as CASSQAGRVNEQFF. The DNA reads as follows: TGTGCCAGCAGCCAAGCCGGCAGGGTCAATGAGCAGTTCTTC.